This T cell receptor (beta chain) was recorded in a study of cytomegalovirus exposure and HLA in healthy donors. The CDR3 loop spans 13 amino acids. From germline, CDR1 is MNHNS and CDR2 SASEGT. The V segment lost 8 bases and the J segment 6 bases; nucleotides outside the gene matches: 9. In the PCR, 60 Vbeta and 13 Jbeta primers were used. The repertoire was sequenced with immunoSEQ multiplex PCR; TCRdb's copy has only in-frame clones and lacks some. The table lists 80,000 to 90,000 clones, roughly 77% of them singletons. The sample consisted of PBMCs. The V gene is TRBV6-1, the J gene TRBJ1-1; 7 bases line up with TRBD1. This TCR came from a man between 40 and 49 years old in good health and CMV-seronegative. The CDR3 sequence is CASRRQGVAEAFF. As DNA, the CDR3 is TGTGCCAGCCGACGTCAGGGGGTGGCTGAAGCTTTCTTT.